The 15 T cell receptor beta chains listed next were all sequenced from one sample in a study of blood T cell repertoires in COVID-19. Using immunoSEQ multiplex PCR, the repertoire was profiled, and TCRdb retains in-frame clones only, with some absent. The sample lists about 320,000 clones, 90% occurring once. The sequenced sample consisted of PBMCs or T cells enriched from blood (not recorded which). These receptors were obtained from a woman aged 25 to 45 who had been exposed to COVID-19.

The chain carries TRBV2 and TRBJ1-2; D ambiguous. Germline CDR1 reads SNHLY; CDR2 reads FYNNEI. This CDR3 has 13 residues. V was clipped by 7 bases and J by 4 bases, with 13 bases between them. CDR3 DNA sequence: TGTGCCAGCACCCTGGGTACAGTCTATGGCTACACCTTC. It translates to CASTLGTVYGYTF.

The chain joins TRBV6-5 to TRBJ1-3; D is undetermined. Trimming removed 2 bases from V and 0 bases from J, with 5 bases in between. This CDR3 region has 14 residues. The germline V gene has CDR1 MNHEY and CDR2 SVGAGI. The DNA for the CDR3 is TGTGCCAGCAGTTACCGTAGCTCTGGAAACACCATATATTTT. Its protein is CASSYRSSGNTIYF.

This chain links TRBV9 with TRBJ2-7; 7 bases line up with TRBD1. This CDR3 has 14 residues. V gave up 4 bases and J gave up 4 bases; unmatched junction bases: 8. Looked up from germline, CDR1 is SGDLS and CDR2 is YYNGEE. The CDR3 reads CASSRDRVAYEQYF. The CDR3 bases are TGTGCCAGCAGCCGGGACAGAGTTGCTTACGAGCAGTACTTC.

The chain uses TRBV5-5 and TRBJ2-3; TRBD2 matches at 10 bases. J lost 3 bases, V lost 3 bases, and 4 bases had no gene match. Germline assignment: CDR1 SGHKS and CDR2 YYEKEE (reference sequence). The CDR3 is 15 amino acids. The CDR3 DNA is TGTGCCAGCAGCTCTGGACTAGCGGTGACAGATACGCAGTATTTT. Amino acids: CASSSGLAVTDTQYF.

The chain has TRBV7-9 and TRBJ1-4; 10 nucleotides agree with TRBD1. Germline lookup yields CDR1 SEHNR and CDR2 FQNEAQ (reference sequence). This CDR3 is 16 amino acids long. The J segment lost 7 bases and the V segment lost 6 bases, leaving 11 bases of the junction unmatched. CDR3 nucleotide sequence: TGTGCCAGCAGTCTCCGGGGGACAGGGGAGGGTGAAAAACTGTTTTTT. It yields the protein CASSLRGTGEGEKLFF.

The chain has TRBV18 and TRBJ2-3; no firm D call. Germline V CDR1 and CDR2: KGHSH, LQKENI. The CDR3 totals 14 residues. V gave up 3 bases and J gave up 1 base, with 8 bases separating them. The CDR3: CASSPPTGTDTQYF. CDR3 bases: TGTGCCAGCTCACCCCCAACAGGCACAGATACGCAGTATTTT.

The V and J genes are TRBV5-1 and TRBJ2-7, with TRBD1 identical over 8 bases. J lost 7 bases, V lost 0 bases, and 9 bases had no gene match. In germline, CDR1 is SGHRS, CDR2 YFSETQ. The CDR3 runs to 15 residues. In DNA, the CDR3 is TGCGCCAGCAGCTTGGAGGGCAGGGGGCGGAGTGAGCAGTACTTC. As protein: CASSLEGRGRSEQYF.

The chain has TRBV4-3 and TRBJ2-5; 8 nucleotides match TRBD1. Germline V gene lookup returns CDR1 LGHNA and CDR2 YSLEER. This CDR3 spans 16 amino acids. V gave up 0 bases and J gave up 4 bases; unmatched junction bases: 7. The DNA for the CDR3 is TGCGCCAGCAGCCAAGAAAGACAGGGGTTCGGAGAGACCCAGTACTTC. Protein: CASSQERQGFGETQYF.

The chain combines TRBV7-2 with TRBJ2-1; 9 nucleotides match TRBD1. The CDR3 covers 16 residues. Looked up from germline, CDR1 is SGHTA and CDR2 is FQGNSA. V shed 1 base and J 6 bases; nucleotides not matched to a gene: 7. The CDR3 bases are TGTGCCAGCAGCTTAGTGGTAGGACAGGGGTTCAATGAGCAGTTCTTC. It encodes CASSLVVGQGFNEQFF.

This chain links TRBV19 with TRBJ1-2; 8 bases agree with TRBD1. Germline values: CDR1 LNHDA, CDR2 SQIVND (reference sequence). V lost 6 bases and J lost 0; bases outside the gene matches: 9. This CDR3 comprises 16 residues. The CDR3, as DNA: TGTGCCAGTAGCCCGGACAGGGATTCGACTAACTATGGCTACACCTTC. Protein product: CASSPDRDSTNYGYTF. The variable domain in full, with the rest retrieved from reference TRBV19 and TRBJ1-2, is DGGITQSPKYLFRKEGQNVTLSCEQNLNHDAMYWYRQDPGQGLRLIYYSQIVNDFQKGDIAEGYSVSREKKESFPLTVTSAQKNPTAFYLCASSPDRDSTNYGYTFGSGTRLTVV.

J is TRBJ1-2 and V is TRBV6-5, with 7 nucleotides matching TRBD1. J gave up 6 bases and V 0 bases, and 7 bases lay outside the gene matches. This CDR3 is built from 15 residues. Per the germline V gene, CDR1 is MNHEY and CDR2 is SVGAGI. Here the CDR3 reads CASSYSAEGANGYTF. CDR3 nucleotides: TGTGCCAGCAGTTACTCCGCGGAGGGGGCCAATGGCTACACCTTC.

This clone was picked up one time. CDR3 amino acids: CASGPGQGFHEQYF. The CDR3 DNA reads TGTGCCAGCGGTCCGGGACAGGGGTTCCACGAGCAGTACTTC. This chain links TRBV27 with TRBJ2-7, with 10 bases aligning to TRBD1. V lost 8 bases to trimming and J lost 5 bases; unmatched junction nucleotides: 9. Germline CDR1 and CDR2: MNHEY and SMNVEV (reference sequence). The length of the CDR3 is 14 residues.

V gene TRBV4-1 combines with J gene TRBJ1-2; D perhaps matches TRBD1 (5 bases). The CDR3 loop spans 13 amino acids. Germline V lookup: CDR1 MGHRA, CDR2 YSYEKL. Trimming removed 4 bases at V and 0 bases at J, with 6 bases between. The chain's CDR3 is CASSPQANYGYTF. The CDR3 coding sequence is TGCGCCAGCAGCCCACAGGCTAACTATGGCTACACCTTC.

The chain combines TRBV27 with TRBJ1-5; D is unresolved. Germline CDR1 and CDR2: MNHEY and SMNVEV (reference sequence). Trimming pared 6 bases from V and 6 bases from J, leaving 12 bases between. The CDR3 covers 13 residues. CDR3 loop: CASSLASGQPQHF. The CDR3 bases are TGTGCCAGCAGCTTGGCTTCTGGTCAGCCCCAGCATTTT.

Comments on this clone: At one of its ends the junction is not consistent with the germline gene, which may arise from a read error. The rearrangement links TRBV13 to TRBJ1-1; TRBD1 matches 9 bases. This CDR3 has 14 residues. Per germline, CDR1 PRHDT and CDR2 FYEKMQ (reference sequence). CDR3 sequence reads: CASSLGQGWTEAFF. The CDR3 DNA sequence: TGTGCCAGCAGCCTAGGACAGGGGTGGACTGAAGCTTTCTTT.